The entry below describes one T cell receptor (beta chain). Germline CDR1 reads GTSNPN; CDR2 reads SVGIG (reference sequence). This CDR3 is built from 13 residues. The ends were cut back, 2 bases at V and 8 bases at J, with 12 bases in the middle. Some clones are missing from TCRdb's copy, which holds only in-frame ones; the method was immunoSEQ multiplex PCR. The data show millions of clones, around 94% seen once. This specimen comes from a study of shared clonotypes between healthy human individuals. The clonotype comes from a man aged 18 to 29 in good health. The specimen was naive CD4+ T cells sorted from blood. Regarding subset: CD45RA+ positively selected. The chain couples TRBV30 to TRBJ1-4; no definite D call. CDR3 sequence reads: CAWSRAVREKLFF. The CDR3, as DNA: TGTGCCTGGAGTAGGGCCGTCAGGGAAAAACTGTTTTTT.